The sequence of this TCR beta chain was determined in a study of radiation and T cells in renal cell carcinoma. Looking at the study overall: Nephrectomy followed 15 Gy stereotactic body radiation by 4 weeks.

Some clones are missing from TCRdb's copy, which holds only in-frame ones; the method was immunoSEQ multiplex PCR. Of roughly 53,000 clones detected, 75% to 85% appear once; the ten largest clones hold under 35%. Study outcomes and limitations: Baseline intratumoral clonotype presence is unknown without pretreatment biopsies.

The CDR3 covers 14 residues. Germline-derived CDR1 and CDR2 are SGHTA and FQGNSA. V gave up 3 bases and J gave up 1 base, with 6 bases separating them. Time point defined: baseline pretreatment blood. The treatment is: 15 Gy SBRT to primary tumor, nephrectomy 4 weeks later. After SBRT, blood was collected at 2 and 4 weeks, plus baseline. Details on this clone: Its antigen is still unknown.

The receptor comes from a woman in her seventies with renal cell carcinoma. The V and J genes are TRBV7-2 and TRBJ1-4; D gene uncertain. The source material was blood, sampled from a patient whose treatment included radiotherapy and nephrectomy. In DNA form, the CDR3 reads TGTGCCAGCAGCTTGGGGAGAACTAATGAAAAACTGTTTTTT. The encoded protein is CASSLGRTNEKLFF.